The rows below give T cell receptor beta chains drawn from one sample of a study of blood T cell repertoires in COVID-19. The data were produced by immunoSEQ multiplex PCR, yet TCRdb's version contains in-frame clones alone and is incomplete. The sample holds about 120,000 clones, about nine tenths seen once. The specimen sequenced was peripheral blood. Receptors were obtained from a human donor with active COVID-19. The donor label of this sample is uncertain. Both conserved end residues are part of each CDR3. The D gene is left open where the match is weak. Clone size is given for some rows only: seen once, a few or many times, or a class if the clone is expanded.

clone size: -
J gene: TRBJ2-4
V gene: TRBV6-2/TRBV6-3
D gene: TRBD1
CDR3 DNA: TGTGCCAGCAGTTACTCGGACAGGGTAGGCATTCAGTACTTC
CDR3 protein: CASSYSDRVGIQYF

clone size: -
J gene: TRBJ2-1
V gene: TRBV7-2
D gene: -
CDR3 DNA: TGTGCCAGCAGCTTAGGGGGCTTTTCAGTGAGCTCCTACAATGAGCAGTTCTTC
CDR3 protein: CASSLGGFSVSSYNEQFF

clone size: once
J gene: TRBJ2-2
V gene: TRBV5-4
D gene: -
CDR3 DNA: TGTGCCAGCAGCATCGGACAGCTTAGCACCGGGGAGCTGTTTTTT
CDR3 protein: CASSIGQLSTGELFF

clone size: -
J gene: TRBJ2-7
V gene: TRBV6-5
D gene: -
CDR3 DNA: TGTGCCAGCAGCGGCACAGGGAGCTCCTACGAGCAGTACTTC
CDR3 protein: CASSGTGSSYEQYF

clone size: once
J gene: TRBJ2-7
V gene: TRBV5-1
D gene: -
CDR3 DNA: TGCGCCAGCAGCTTGAAAGCGGTTAGCTACGAGCAGTACTTC
CDR3 protein: CASSLKAVSYEQYF

clone size: -
J gene: TRBJ2-7
V gene: TRBV11-3
D gene: -
CDR3 DNA: TGTGCCAGCAGCTTAGGATCATCGGGGGAGCAGTACTTC
CDR3 protein: CASSLGSSGEQYF

clone size: few
J gene: TRBJ1-3
V gene: TRBV4-3
D gene: TRBD1
CDR3 DNA: TGCGCCAGCAGCGACAGGGGGCGAGGCCCCTCTGGAAACACCATATATTTT
CDR3 protein: CASSDRGRGPSGNTIYF

clone size: -
J gene: TRBJ2-1
V gene: TRBV12-3/TRBV12-4
D gene: -
CDR3 DNA: TGTGCCAGCAGTGCCGGGTACAATGAGCAGTTCTTC
CDR3 protein: CASSAGYNEQFF

clone size: -
J gene: TRBJ2-1
V gene: TRBV5-1
D gene: -
CDR3 DNA: TGCGCCAGCAGCTTGCTGGGGGCAAAGACGGATGAGCAGTTCTTC
CDR3 protein: CASSLLGAKTDEQFF

clone size: -
J gene: TRBJ1-1
V gene: TRBV5-4
D gene: -
CDR3 DNA: TGTGCCAGCAGCTTGGGGGGGCGTGATGAAGCTTTCTTT
CDR3 protein: CASSLGGRDEAFF

clone size: -
J gene: TRBJ2-3
V gene: TRBV28
D gene: TRBD1
CDR3 DNA: TGTGCCAGCAGTATAGGGCCCACACAGGGGACGCAGTATTTT
CDR3 protein: CASSIGPTQGTQYF

clone size: -
J gene: TRBJ1-1
V gene: TRBV15
D gene: -
CDR3 DNA: TGTGCCACCAGCCCTATGGACTTCTTGAACACTGAAGCTTTCTTT
CDR3 protein: CATSPMDFLNTEAFF

clone size: -
J gene: TRBJ1-1
V gene: TRBV18
D gene: -
CDR3 DNA: TGTGCCAGCTCACCCCAGACCCCCCGAGGGACTGAAGCTTTCTTT
CDR3 protein: CASSPQTPRGTEAFF

clone size: -
J gene: TRBJ2-7
V gene: TRBV6-2/TRBV6-3
D gene: TRBD1
CDR3 DNA: TGTGCCAGCAGGTACAGGGGTTCCGGCGAGCAGTACTTC
CDR3 protein: CASRYRGSGEQYF

clone size: -
J gene: TRBJ2-5
V gene: TRBV5-6
D gene: TRBD1
CDR3 DNA: TGTGCCAGCAGCCCAGGGACAGCGGTTTGGCAAGAGACCCAGTACTTC
CDR3 protein: CASSPGTAVWQETQYF

clone size: once
J gene: TRBJ2-1
V gene: TRBV28
D gene: -
CDR3 DNA: TGTGCCAGCAGTTTACTGTCTTATGAGCAGTTCTTC
CDR3 protein: CASSLLSYEQFF

clone size: -
J gene: TRBJ2-1
V gene: TRBV4-1
D gene: TRBD2
CDR3 DNA: TGCGCCAGCAGCCAAGATGTTCGCGGGGGGACCTACAATGAGCAGTTCTTC
CDR3 protein: CASSQDVRGGTYNEQFF

clone size: -
J gene: TRBJ1-4
V gene: TRBV6-5
D gene: TRBD1
CDR3 DNA: TGTGCCAGCAGTTACGGGGACAGCCGGGTTGAAAAACTGTTTTTT
CDR3 protein: CASSYGDSRVEKLFF

clone size: -
J gene: TRBJ1-1
V gene: TRBV12-5
D gene: TRBD1
CDR3 DNA: TGTGCTAGTGGTTTGGTACAGGGGGCGAACACTGAAGCTTTCTTT
CDR3 protein: CASGLVQGANTEAFF

clone size: -
J gene: TRBJ2-2
V gene: TRBV7-9
D gene: -
CDR3 DNA: TGTGCCAGCAGCCCCTCTGAGGTCCGAAGCGGGGAGCTGTTTTTT
CDR3 protein: CASSPSEVRSGELFF

clone size: -
J gene: TRBJ2-7
V gene: TRBV6-5
D gene: -
CDR3 DNA: TGTGCCAGCAGTAAGGGACATGCGTACGAGCAGTACTTC
CDR3 protein: CASSKGHAYEQYF

clone size: -
J gene: TRBJ2-3
V gene: TRBV2
D gene: TRBD2
CDR3 DNA: TGTGCCAGCCGACTAGCGGGGGGACGCACAGATACGCAGTATTTT
CDR3 protein: CASRLAGGRTDTQYF

clone size: -
J gene: TRBJ2-7
V gene: TRBV4-3
D gene: TRBD2
CDR3 DNA: TGCGCCAGCAGCCAAGGAACCGGGACTAGCGTTTACGAGCAGTACTTC
CDR3 protein: CASSQGTGTSVYEQYF

clone size: -
J gene: TRBJ2-7
V gene: TRBV7-6
D gene: -
CDR3 DNA: TGTGCCAGCAGCTCTCGGGGGGCCGGGGGGGAGCAGTACTTC
CDR3 protein: CASSSRGAGGEQYF

clone size: -
J gene: TRBJ2-1
V gene: TRBV7-7
D gene: -
CDR3 DNA: TGTGCCAGCAGCCGGGGGGCAGGGTCCTACAATGAGCAGTTCTTC
CDR3 protein: CASSRGAGSYNEQFF

clone size: -
J gene: TRBJ2-7
V gene: TRBV6-6
D gene: TRBD1
CDR3 DNA: TGTGCCAGCTCCGAAGTACAGGGGGGAGGCTACGAGCAGTACTTC
CDR3 protein: CASSEVQGGGYEQYF

clone size: -
J gene: TRBJ2-2
V gene: TRBV9
D gene: TRBD1
CDR3 DNA: TGTGCCAGCAGCGCCAAGACAGGGACCGGGGAGCTGTTTTTT
CDR3 protein: CASSAKTGTGELFF

clone size: -
J gene: TRBJ2-5
V gene: TRBV15
D gene: -
CDR3 DNA: TGTGCCACCAGCAGAGATTATATACAAGAGACCCAGTACTTC
CDR3 protein: CATSRDYIQETQYF

clone size: -
J gene: TRBJ2-1
V gene: TRBV19
D gene: TRBD2
CDR3 DNA: TGTGCCAGTAGTCTCGGAGGACTAGCGGGGGCCTCCTACAATGAGCAGTTCTTC
CDR3 protein: CASSLGGLAGASYNEQFF

clone size: once
J gene: TRBJ2-7
V gene: TRBV5-1
D gene: -
CDR3 DNA: TGCGCCAGCAGCTCGGGACAACCCCACGAGCAGTACTTC
CDR3 protein: CASSSGQPHEQYF

clone size: -
J gene: TRBJ2-7
V gene: TRBV15
D gene: -
CDR3 DNA: TGTGCCACCAGCAGAGATCCTAGCACTTCCTACGAGCAGTACTTC
CDR3 protein: CATSRDPSTSYEQYF

clone size: -
J gene: TRBJ2-5
V gene: TRBV27
D gene: -
CDR3 DNA: TGTGCCAGCAGCAGGGACAATGAAGAGACCCAGTACTTC
CDR3 protein: CASSRDNEETQYF

clone size: -
J gene: TRBJ2-7
V gene: TRBV7-2
D gene: TRBD1
CDR3 DNA: TGTGCCAGCAGCAAACAACGTCCAGGGGGCATAACTAACGAGCAGTACTTC
CDR3 protein: CASSKQRPGGITNEQYF

clone size: -
J gene: TRBJ1-2
V gene: TRBV9
D gene: -
CDR3 DNA: TGTGCCAGCAGCTCCTCAGGGACTAACTATGGCTACACCTTC
CDR3 protein: CASSSSGTNYGYTF

clone size: -
J gene: TRBJ1-1
V gene: TRBV11-2
D gene: TRBD1
CDR3 DNA: TGTGCCAGCAGCTTCCGACAGGGGCTCATGAACACTGAAGCTTTCTTT
CDR3 protein: CASSFRQGLMNTEAFF

clone size: -
J gene: TRBJ2-1
V gene: TRBV7-9
D gene: -
CDR3 DNA: TGTGCCAGCCTTAGGGGGGGCCTGAATGAGCAGTTCTTC
CDR3 protein: CASLRGGLNEQFF

clone size: -
J gene: TRBJ2-3
V gene: TRBV14
D gene: -
CDR3 DNA: TGTGCCAGCAGGGCACCCTTCGGGGATACGCAGTATTTT
CDR3 protein: CASRAPFGDTQYF

clone size: -
J gene: TRBJ2-1
V gene: TRBV9
D gene: TRBD2
CDR3 DNA: TGTGCCAGCAGCGTAGCTACCGGGAAGCGGGGGTACAGCTCCTACAATGAGCAGTTCTTC
CDR3 protein: CASSVATGKRGYSSYNEQFF

clone size: -
J gene: TRBJ2-7
V gene: TRBV4-3
D gene: -
CDR3 DNA: TGCGCCAGCAGCCAAGACGTAGTACAGGGTAACGAGCAGTACTTC
CDR3 protein: CASSQDVVQGNEQYF

clone size: -
J gene: TRBJ1-2
V gene: TRBV6-5
D gene: -
CDR3 DNA: TGTGCCAGCAGGAGAGGTACTAACTATGGCTACACCTTC
CDR3 protein: CASRRGTNYGYTF

clone size: once
J gene: TRBJ2-5
V gene: TRBV4-1
D gene: TRBD1
CDR3 DNA: TGCGCCAGCAGCCAGACAGGGGGATTTGCAGAGACCCAGTACTTC
CDR3 protein: CASSQTGGFAETQYF

clone size: -
J gene: TRBJ2-5
V gene: TRBV2
D gene: TRBD1
CDR3 DNA: TGTGCCAGCAGTGGTACAGGGGGCAAAGAGACCCAGTACTTC
CDR3 protein: CASSGTGGKETQYF

clone size: -
J gene: TRBJ1-4
V gene: TRBV2
D gene: TRBD1
CDR3 DNA: TGTGCCAGCCGGACAGGGGCTCTTAATGAAAAACTGTTTTTT
CDR3 protein: CASRTGALNEKLFF

clone size: few
J gene: TRBJ2-7
V gene: TRBV6-1
D gene: -
CDR3 DNA: TGTGCCAGCAGTGAAAGTCCGGTGGTGTTCTACGAGCAGTACTTC
CDR3 protein: CASSESPVVFYEQYF

clone size: -
J gene: TRBJ1-1
V gene: TRBV5-5
D gene: -
CDR3 DNA: TGTGCCAGCAGCTTGGCCGGACAGAACACTGAAGCTTTCTTT
CDR3 protein: CASSLAGQNTEAFF

clone size: -
J gene: TRBJ2-3
V gene: TRBV3-1/TRBV3-2
D gene: -
CDR3 DNA: TGTGCCAGCAGCTCCAGAACAGATACGCAGTATTTT
CDR3 protein: CASSSRTDTQYF

clone size: -
J gene: TRBJ1-1
V gene: TRBV10-3
D gene: -
CDR3 DNA: TGTGCCATCAGTGAGTACATAATAACCGCCGCTCCCCGGGGCACTGAAGCTTTCTTT
CDR3 protein: CAISEYIITAAPRGTEAFF

clone size: -
J gene: TRBJ2-1
V gene: TRBV10-1
D gene: -
CDR3 DNA: TGCGCCAGCAGTGACTTCGGGGGAAACAATGAGCAGTTCTTC
CDR3 protein: CASSDFGGNNEQFF

clone size: -
J gene: TRBJ2-5
V gene: TRBV7-3
D gene: -
CDR3 DNA: TGTGCCAGCAGCTCCGGGACTCGAGAGACCCAGTACTTC
CDR3 protein: CASSSGTRETQYF

clone size: -
J gene: TRBJ2-2
V gene: TRBV11-2
D gene: TRBD2
CDR3 DNA: TGTGCCAGCAGCTCCGGGGGGTCGAACACCGGGGAGCTGTTTTTT
CDR3 protein: CASSSGGSNTGELFF

clone size: few
J gene: TRBJ1-6
V gene: TRBV2
D gene: -
CDR3 DNA: TGTGCCAGCAAAGGACCGGGAGCGGGATCACCCCTCCACTTT
CDR3 protein: CASKGPGAGSPLHF

clone size: -
J gene: TRBJ1-2
V gene: TRBV7-9
D gene: -
CDR3 DNA: TGTGCCAGCAGCTTGCCCAGGGGAAGTGACTACACCTTC
CDR3 protein: CASSLPRGSDYTF

clone size: -
J gene: TRBJ2-7
V gene: TRBV10-3
D gene: -
CDR3 DNA: TGTGCCATCAGGACAAACACCTACGAGCAGTACTTC
CDR3 protein: CAIRTNTYEQYF

clone size: -
J gene: TRBJ2-5
V gene: TRBV7-2
D gene: TRBD2
CDR3 DNA: TGTGCCAGCAGCTTAGCGCCAGCGGGGGGGCAAGAGACCCAGTACTTC
CDR3 protein: CASSLAPAGGQETQYF

clone size: -
J gene: TRBJ1-1
V gene: TRBV10-3
D gene: -
CDR3 DNA: TGTGCCATCAGACCGACAGTGAACACTGAAGCTTTCTTT
CDR3 protein: CAIRPTVNTEAFF